The rows below give T cell receptor beta chains drawn from one sample of a study of blood T cell repertoires in COVID-19. Data came from immunoSEQ multiplex PCR; TCRdb stores just in-frame clones and leaves some out. Of around 260,000 clones listed, approximately 88% were seen once; the top ten hold approximately 10%. Specimen: peripheral blood. The receptors originated from a woman aged 70 to 79 with COVID-19, enrolled during active disease. The CDR3 runs from the conserved cysteine through the conserved F or W. Each record gives: D gene, V gene, CDR3 length, clone size, J gene, CDR3 protein, CDR3 DNA. A D gene is named only where the DNA matches it firmly. Clone size is stated in some rows and not others, as once, few, many or a class when expanded.

D gene: TRBD1
V gene: TRBV13
CDR3 length: 15
clone size: -
J gene: TRBJ2-7
CDR3 protein: CASSQTPRQGYEQYF
CDR3 DNA: TGTGCCAGCAGCCAGACCCCTAGACAGGGCTACGAGCAGTACTTC

D gene: -
V gene: TRBV28
CDR3 length: 12
clone size: -
J gene: TRBJ2-7
CDR3 protein: CASSSLRHEQYF
CDR3 DNA: TGTGCCAGCAGTTCTCTGAGGCACGAGCAGTACTTC

D gene: -
V gene: TRBV30
CDR3 length: 11
clone size: -
J gene: TRBJ1-3
CDR3 protein: CAWSSGNTIYF
CDR3 DNA: TGTGCCTGGAGCTCCGGAAACACCATATATTTT

D gene: -
V gene: TRBV10-3
CDR3 length: 15
clone size: -
J gene: TRBJ1-3
CDR3 protein: CAIGFAQGSGNTIYF
CDR3 DNA: TGTGCCATCGGCTTTGCACAGGGATCTGGAAACACCATATATTTT

D gene: TRBD2
V gene: TRBV27
CDR3 length: 15
clone size: few
J gene: TRBJ2-1
CDR3 protein: CASSPSGSGDNEQFF
CDR3 DNA: TGTGCCAGCAGCCCTAGCGGGAGCGGCGACAATGAGCAGTTCTTC

D gene: -
V gene: TRBV30
CDR3 length: 13
clone size: -
J gene: TRBJ2-3
CDR3 protein: CAGRGLITDTQYF
CDR3 DNA: TGTGCCGGCAGGGGCTTAATCACAGATACGCAGTATTTT

D gene: TRBD2
V gene: TRBV5-6
CDR3 length: 18
clone size: -
J gene: TRBJ2-1
CDR3 protein: CASSPWPSSGSSYNEQFF
CDR3 DNA: TGTGCCAGCAGCCCCTGGCCCAGTAGCGGGAGCTCCTACAATGAGCAGTTCTTC

D gene: TRBD1
V gene: TRBV19
CDR3 length: 13
clone size: -
J gene: TRBJ1-1
CDR3 protein: CASSGQGDTEAFF
CDR3 DNA: TGTGCCAGTTCGGGACAGGGCGACACTGAAGCTTTCTTT

D gene: -
V gene: TRBV19
CDR3 length: 15
clone size: once
J gene: TRBJ1-4
CDR3 protein: CASSTGTSANEKLFF
CDR3 DNA: TGTGCCAGTAGTACAGGGACATCAGCTAATGAAAAACTGTTTTTT

D gene: -
V gene: TRBV12-3/TRBV12-4
CDR3 length: 13
clone size: once
J gene: TRBJ1-2
CDR3 protein: CASSPGTSYGYTF
CDR3 DNA: TGTGCCAGCAGCCCCGGGACAAGCTATGGCTACACCTTC

D gene: -
V gene: TRBV10-3
CDR3 length: 16
clone size: -
J gene: TRBJ2-3
CDR3 protein: CAISRQQGTFPDTQYF
CDR3 DNA: TGTGCCATCAGTCGTCAGCAGGGAACTTTCCCAGATACGCAGTATTTT

D gene: -
V gene: TRBV19
CDR3 length: 13
clone size: once
J gene: TRBJ1-1
CDR3 protein: CASSKRSSTEAFF
CDR3 DNA: TGTGCCAGTAGCAAGAGATCGAGCACTGAAGCTTTCTTT

D gene: -
V gene: TRBV6-5
CDR3 length: 14
clone size: -
J gene: TRBJ1-1
CDR3 protein: CASKGEGLNTEAFF
CDR3 DNA: TGTGCCAGCAAGGGAGAAGGGTTGAACACTGAAGCTTTCTTT

D gene: TRBD1
V gene: TRBV4-1
CDR3 length: 19
clone size: -
J gene: TRBJ1-6
CDR3 protein: CASSQDQVFGQGLWSPLHF
CDR3 DNA: TGCGCCAGCAGCCAAGATCAGGTCTTCGGACAGGGTCTGTGGTCACCCCTCCACTTT

D gene: TRBD2
V gene: TRBV28
CDR3 length: 17
clone size: -
J gene: TRBJ2-7
CDR3 protein: CASSPRRLAGPPYEQYF
CDR3 DNA: TGTGCCAGCAGCCCTAGACGACTAGCGGGGCCCCCCTACGAGCAGTACTTC

D gene: -
V gene: TRBV7-9
CDR3 length: 15
clone size: -
J gene: TRBJ1-2
CDR3 protein: CASSLEFRAPGGYTF
CDR3 DNA: TGTGCCAGCAGCTTAGAGTTCCGGGCACCGGGGGGCTACACCTTC